Listed below are T cell receptor beta chains from one sample, sequenced in a study of identical twins. TCRdb re-called the 5' RACE reads with MiXCR, one entry per CDR3 protein. This table has around 1.7 million distinct CDR3 sequences, roughly 35% appearing once. Specimen: cord blood. All receptors come from a newborn girl in good health. CDR3s include the opening cysteine and the closing phenylalanine or tryptophan. The order of the fields is CDR3 DNA, CDR3 protein, J gene, D gene, V gene, clone size. D genes are given only for firm matches. The listing skips clone size in some rows; elsewhere it reads once, few, many or a size class.

TGCAGTGCTAGTCGGCGGGGCAACACCGGGGAGCTGTTTTTT	CSASRRGNTGELFF	TRBJ2-2	.	TRBV20-1	few
TGTGCCAGCAGCTTAGTGGTTACACAGGGCGAGGGCCACACCTTC	CASSLVVTQGEGHTF	TRBJ1-2	.	TRBV7-9	.
TGTGCCAGCAGCACCCAGACCAGGGGAACCGGGGAGCTGTTTTTT	CASSTQTRGTGELFF	TRBJ2-2	.	TRBV7-8	.
TGTGCCACCAGTGATTCCCGGAAGGGGAATAATTCACCCCTCCACTTT	CATSDSRKGNNSPLHF	TRBJ1-6	.	TRBV24-1	.
TGTGCCAGCAGTGATGGGGGCGGCGGGACTGAAGCTTTCTTT	CASSDGGGGTEAFF	TRBJ1-1	.	TRBV25-1	few
TGCAGTGCTAGGCGGAGCAATGAGCAGTTCTTC	CSARRSNEQFF	TRBJ2-1	.	TRBV20-1	few
TGCAGTGCTAGTATCCAGGGGGCCTTAGCCAAAAACATTCAGTACTTC	CSASIQGALAKNIQYF	TRBJ2-4	TRBD1	TRBV20-1	.
TGTGCCACCAGTGATTTGGGTTTAACCACAGATACGCAGTATTTT	CATSDLGLTTDTQYF	TRBJ2-3	.	TRBV24-1	few
TGCAGTGCTTCTCAACCCGGGCTCACCTACAATGAGCAGTTCTTC	CSASQPGLTYNEQFF	TRBJ2-1	.	TRBV20-1	few
TGTGCCAGCAGTGAAGCGCTTTTCGGGGGGTCCCTGAACACTGAAGCTTTCTTT	CASSEALFGGSLNTEAFF	TRBJ1-1	.	TRBV2	.
TGTGCCAGCAGTTTATGGGACACAGATACGCAGTATTTT	CASSLWDTDTQYF	TRBJ2-3	.	TRBV27	many
TGCAGTGCTAGTCGAGGGGGGGCCAGAGAGACCCAGTACTTC	CSASRGGARETQYF	TRBJ2-5	.	TRBV20-1	few
TGTGCCAGCAGCTTAGTTAAAGGGGGGAGGGAGCAGTACTTC	CASSLVKGGREQYF	TRBJ2-7	.	TRBV7-2	.
TGTGCCAGCAGTGAGACAGCGTTTCAAGAGACCCAGTACTTC	CASSETAFQETQYF	TRBJ2-5	.	TRBV6-1	few
TGCAGTGCTAGAGAGTTCGGTGTGCGGGGCAATCAGCCCCAGCATTTT	CSAREFGVRGNQPQHF	TRBJ1-5	.	TRBV20-1	few
TGTGCCAGCAGAGATACGACAGGCTTGTACGAGCAGTACTTC	CASRDTTGLYEQYF	TRBJ2-7	.	TRBV2	.
TGTGCCAGCAGTGGGACTAGCCCCGCAGATACGCAGTATTTT	CASSGTSPADTQYF	TRBJ2-3	TRBD2	TRBV25-1	.
TGCAGTGCTATGGACAGGCCGAACACTGAAGCTTTCTTC	CSAMDRPNTEAFF	TRBJ1-1	TRBD1	TRBV20-1	.
TGCAGTGCTAGTAGGCTAGCGGGGTTAGCCAAAAACATTCAGTACTTC	CSASRLAGLAKNIQYF	TRBJ2-4	TRBD2	TRBV20-1	few
TGCGCCAGCAGCTCAATGGGAGCGGGGGGGCCCATAACAGATACGCAGTATTTT	CASSSMGAGGPITDTQYF	TRBJ2-3	TRBD2	TRBV5-1	.
TGTGCCAGCAGTTTGTCTAGGGGAACCTACGAGCAGTACTTC	CASSLSRGTYEQYF	TRBJ2-7	.	TRBV28	many
TGTGCCAGCAGCTTAGTTCCAGGAGGGCAGGAGACCCAGTACTTC	CASSLVPGGQETQYF	TRBJ2-5	.	TRBV5-1	few
TGCAGCGCAAACAGGGCGAACACTGAAGCTTTCTTT	CSANRANTEAFF	TRBJ1-1	.	TRBV29-1	.
TGTGCCAGCAGTTTACAGGGGTGGGAGCAGTACTTC	CASSLQGWEQYF	TRBJ2-5	.	TRBV12-3/TRBV12-4	many
TGTGCCAGCAGTGACGTCGGGACTAATGACTACGAGCAGTACTTC	CASSDVGTNDYEQYF	TRBJ2-7	TRBD2	TRBV2	once
TGTGCCAGCAGTTACGAGCTAGCGGGGAACTCCTACGAGCAGTACTTC	CASSYELAGNSYEQYF	TRBJ2-7	TRBD2	TRBV6-5	few
TGTGCCGGCAGCTCTAGCGGGGCTACCTACGAGCAGTACTTC	CAGSSSGATYEQYF	TRBJ2-7	TRBD2	TRBV5-6	.
TGTGCCAGCAGTGGTCCGTACGGCTACGAGCAGTACTTC	CASSGPYGYEQYF	TRBJ2-7	.	TRBV2	.
TGCGCCAGCAGCTTTTACCTAGGACAGGGGGATAGGAGGGATGAAAAACTGTTTTTT	CASSFYLGQGDRRDEKLFF	TRBJ1-4	TRBD1	TRBV5-1	.
TGTGCCAGCAGTTTCGGCCCGAGTAGGAACATTCAGTACTTC	CASSFGPSRNIQYF	TRBJ2-4	.	TRBV28	few
TGCAGTGCCGGGGGTCCTATCCGGAATGAGCAGTACTTC	CSAGGPIRNEQYF	TRBJ2-4	.	TRBV20-1	few
TGTGCCAGCGGCTTAGGCCTAGCGGGAGAGACCCAGTACTTC	CASGLGLAGETQYF	TRBJ2-5	TRBD2	TRBV7-8	.
TGTGCCAGCAGTTACCACTCGACAGGGAACACTGAAGCTTTCTTT	CASSYHSTGNTEAFF	TRBJ1-1	.	TRBV6-2/TRBV6-3	few
TGTGCCAGCAGTCCCACAGGGGGCACACCTTACAATGAGCAGTACTTC	CASSPTGGTPYNEQYF	TRBJ2-7	TRBD1	TRBV6-5	.
TGTGCCAGCAGTGACCTCGTCTACGAGCAGTACTTC	CASSDLVYEQYF	TRBJ2-7	.	TRBV25-1	.
TGTGCCAGCTCACCACCGATCACAGATACGCAGTATTTT	CASSPPITDTQYF	TRBJ2-3	.	TRBV18	many
TGTGCCATCAGTTTAGGGACAAATAACTATGGCTACACCTTC	CAISLGTNNYGYTF	TRBJ1-2	.	TRBV10-3	.
TGTGCCAGCAGCAAAGAGAACGGATTAGCGGGGGGCAAGTATGAGCAGTTCTTC	CASSKENGLAGGKYEQFF	TRBJ2-1	.	TRBV21-1	.
TGTGCCAGCAGTATACTTAGCGGGGGGGGTGAGCAGTTCTTC	CASSILSGGGEQFF	TRBJ2-1	TRBD2	TRBV12-3/TRBV12-4	few
TGCAGTGCTAGAGATCGACTAGGTTTCCAAGAGACCCAGTACTTC	CSARDRLGFQETQYF	TRBJ2-5	.	TRBV20-1	.
TGCAGTGGGGGGAGGTACCAAGAGACCCAGTACTTC	CSGGRYQETQYF	TRBJ2-5	.	TRBV29-1	.
TGTGCCAGCAGTTACTCGATGGGACCTCAACTAGTCCCAGATACGCAGTATTTT	CASSYSMGPQLVPDTQYF	TRBJ2-3	.	TRBV6-5	.
TGCAGCGTTGAGGCCCGGACAGGGACCTACGAGCAGTACTTC	CSVEARTGTYEQYF	TRBJ2-7	TRBD1	TRBV29-1	.
TGTGCCAGCAGTGAAGGTGGACAGGGATGGTACGAGCAGTACTTC	CASSEGGQGWYEQYF	TRBJ2-7	TRBD1	TRBV6-1	.
TGCGCCAGCAAGGTCCTAGGAGGAAGGGGTGAAAAACTGTTTTTT	CASKVLGGRGEKLFF	TRBJ1-4	.	TRBV5-1	.
TGTGCCACCAGTCGTCACTCCCACACAGATACGCAGTATTTT	CATSRHSHTDTQYF	TRBJ2-3	.	TRBV24-1	.
TGCAGCGTTGAAGGTCGAAGACCGCTAGTGTACAATGAGCAGTTCTTC	CSVEGRRPLVYNEQFF	TRBJ2-1	.	TRBV29-1	many
TGTGCCAGCAGTTACCGGGGCGTCTCTGGAAACACCATATATTTT	CASSYRGVSGNTIYF	TRBJ1-3	.	TRBV6-2/TRBV6-3	.
TGTGCCAGCAGTTACGACAATATGGGGCGCTACACCTTC	CASSYDNMGRYTF	TRBJ1-2	.	TRBV6-6	.
TGTGCCAGCAGTTTTGGGGGTCGCCTCTACGAGCAGTACTTC	CASSFGGRLYEQYF	TRBJ2-7	.	TRBV12-3/TRBV12-4	.
TGTGCCAGCAACCTCATGGACGGATACAATGAGCAGTACTTC	CASNLMDGYNEQYF	TRBJ2-7	.	TRBV7-2	.
TGCAGCGTTGAACTTCAGGGAACAGGAGCGGGGGCCAACGTCCTGACTTTC	CSVELQGTGAGANVLTF	TRBJ2-6	.	TRBV29-1	.
TGTGCCAGCAGCTTACGCGGGACAGGTAGGAATGAAGCTTTCTTT	CASSLRGTGRNEAFF	TRBJ1-1	TRBD1	TRBV5-4	.
TGTGCCAGTAGTATTACTAGCGGGGCGCCTTACGAGCAGTACTTC	CASSITSGAPYEQYF	TRBJ2-7	TRBD2	TRBV19	.
TGCAGTGCTAGAGATCCCCACCGAAAAGAGACCCAGTACTTC	CSARDPHRKETQYF	TRBJ2-5	.	TRBV20-1	few
TGTGCCAGCAGTTCGGGACACCGGAACACTGAAGCTTTCTTT	CASSSGHRNTEAFF	TRBJ1-1	.	TRBV6-6	.
TGTGCCAGCAGTTTGGGACAGCCCCTCGAGCAGTACTTC	CASSLGQPLEQYF	TRBJ2-7	TRBD1	TRBV28	.
TGTGCCAGCAGCTTCACAGGGGGACCTAGCAATCAGCCCCAGCATTTT	CASSFTGGPSNQPQHF	TRBJ1-5	TRBD1	TRBV5-6	.
TGTGCCAGCAGTTTGGGCAGGGGAAGCAACGAGCAGTACTTC	CASSLGRGSNEQYF	TRBJ2-7	.	TRBV28	few